Listed below are T cell receptor beta chains from one sample, sequenced in a study of neurological immune-mediated disorders. Using its own MiXCR run on the 5' RACE reads, TCRdb lists one record per CDR3 protein. Of about 81,000 distinct CDR3 sequences listed, 3.5% to 5.5% are singletons. The material sequenced was PBMCs. The receptors were sampled from a woman in her sixties or seventies with multiple sclerosis. The CDR3 runs from the conserved cysteine through the conserved F or W. Fields, in order: V gene, J gene, D gene, clone size, CDR3 DNA, CDR3 protein. The D gene is left open where the match is weak. A clone size is listed for some rows: how often the clone was seen (once, few, many), or a class if it is expanded.

TRBV5-1	TRBJ1-2	TRBD1	many	TGCGCCAGCAGCCCGGACAGGGGTGAGCGTGGCTACACCTTC	CASSPDRGERGYTF
TRBV5-1	TRBJ2-4	.	many	TGCGCCAGCAGGCATGGGGCCAAAAACATTCAGTACTTC	CASRHGAKNIQYF
TRBV6-5	TRBJ1-5	.	many	TGTGCCAGCAGTTTTAGGGATGGGGGCAATCAGCCCCAGCATTTT	CASSFRDGGNQPQHF
TRBV29-1	TRBJ1-5	.	many	TGCAGCGTTTCAGGGAATTATAGCAATCAGCCCCAGCATTTT	CSVSGNYSNQPQHF
TRBV14	TRBJ2-2	.	many	TGTGCCAGCAGCCTCACCCCCCCGAACGGGGAGCTGTTTTTT	CASSLTPPNGELFF
TRBV20-1	TRBJ2-5	TRBD2	many	TGCAGTGCTGAGACCGGACTAGCGGGGAGTCAAGCCCAGTACTTC	CSAETGLAGSQAQYF
TRBV5-1	TRBJ2-5	.	many	TGCGCCAGCAGCTTGTGGCCAGGGGAAGAGACCCAGTACTTC	CASSLWPGEETQYF
TRBV5-1	TRBJ2-2	.	many	TGCGCCAGCAGCCCCACGGGGGAAGTGAACACCGGGGAGCTGTTTTTT	CASSPTGEVNTGELFF
TRBV20-1	TRBJ1-3	.	many	TGCAGTGCTAGAGATACAGGGCCTGGAAACACCATATATTTT	CSARDTGPGNTIYF
TRBV7-8	TRBJ2-7	.	few	TGTGCCAGCAGCGCGGTCCGGGACACAAAATACGAGCAGTACTTC	CASSAVRDTKYEQYF
TRBV14	TRBJ1-1	.	many	TGTGCCAGCAGCCCGGGGGGGCTATTTGAAGCTTTCTTT	CASSPGGLFEAFF
TRBV5-1	TRBJ2-5	TRBD1	many	TGCGCCAGCAGCTTGGTTCCAGGGGGCGCGGAGACCCAGTACTTC	CASSLVPGGAETQYF
TRBV3-1	TRBJ1-3	.	many	TGTGCCAGCAGCCAAAATCTCCGAAACACCATATATTTT	CASSQNLRNTIYF
TRBV20-1	TRBJ2-7	.	many	TGCAGTGCTACACCAACTAGAGTACTCTACGAGCAGTACTTC	CSATPTRVLYEQYF
TRBV9	TRBJ1-1	.	many	TGTGCCAGCAGCCAAGCGATGAGCACTGAAGCTTTCTTT	CASSQAMSTEAFF
TRBV3-1	TRBJ1-2	.	many	TGTGCCAGCAGCCAAGAGGGCGGAGCGGGTGGCTACACCTTC	CASSQEGGAGGYTF
TRBV12-3/TRBV12-4	TRBJ1-1	TRBD1	many	TGTGCCAGCAGCTTCACAGGGGGCCGGACTGAAGCTTTCTTT	CASSFTGGRTEAFF
TRBV5-1	TRBJ2-1	TRBD1	many	TGCGCCAGCAGCTTGGCACAGGGGTACAATGAGCAGTTCTTC	CASSLAQGYNEQFF
TRBV20-1	TRBJ1-1	TRBD1	many	TGCAGTGCGAGACCAGGGGGGGCCAACACTGAAGCTTTCTTT	CSARPGGANTEAFF
TRBV10-3	TRBJ2-3	.	.	TGTGCCATCAGTGAGTCGAGACAGTTAGCCGATACGCAGTATTTT	CAISESRQLADTQYF
TRBV20-1	TRBJ2-5	TRBD2	many	TGCAGTGCTAGGACTAGCGGGGGGGCCGATGAGACCCAGTACTTC	CSARTSGGADETQYF
TRBV7-9	TRBJ2-7	.	many	TGTGCCAGCAGTTTTAGGGGGGGCCCATCCTACGAGCAGTACTTC	CASSFRGGPSYEQYF
TRBV5-1	TRBJ2-5	.	many	TGCGCCAGCAGCCCTCAGGTGTCTCAAGAGACCCAGTACTTC	CASSPQVSQETQYF
TRBV6-5	TRBJ1-1	TRBD1	many	TGTGCCAGCAGTAAACGACAGGGTTCTGAAGCTTTCTTT	CASSKRQGSEAFF
TRBV20-1	TRBJ2-1	.	many	TGCAGTGCTAGTTCTCACGATTTTGGGAAGAATGAGCAGTTCTTC	CSASSHDFGKNEQFF
TRBV9	TRBJ1-1	TRBD1	many	TGTGCCAGCAGCGTACGCGCAGGGGGGAAGTCTGAAGCTTTCTTT	CASSVRAGGKSEAFF
TRBV12-3/TRBV12-4	TRBJ1-5	.	many	TGTGCCAGCAGTACCAGGGAGTTCGGCAATCAGCCCCAGCATTTT	CASSTREFGNQPQHF
TRBV5-1	TRBJ2-5	TRBD2	many	TGCGCCAGCAGCCCCGGGACTAGCGGGGGCCTAACTCAAGAGACCCAGTACTTC	CASSPGTSGGLTQETQYF
TRBV2	TRBJ1-1	.	many	TGTGCCAGCAGTGAAGCGCGGGGATTGAACACTGAAGCTTTCTTT	CASSEARGLNTEAFF
TRBV6-5	TRBJ2-7	.	.	TGTGCCAGCAGCCAGAAGGGGTACGAGCAGTACTTC	CASSQKGYEQYF
TRBV27	TRBJ1-1	TRBD1	many	TGTGCCAGCAAGTCACCGGGACAGGGCTTTGAAGCTTTCTTT	CASKSPGQGFEAFF
TRBV7-9	TRBJ2-7	TRBD2	many	TGTGCCAGCAGTTTGGGGAGCGGGATTTGGGAGCAGTACTTC	CASSLGSGIWEQYF
TRBV29-1	TRBJ1-2	.	many	TGCAGCGTTGATGCGGGCTATGGCTACACCTTC	CSVDAGYGYTF
TRBV20-1	TRBJ2-1	TRBD2	many	TGCAGTGCTAGGACTAGCGGGGGGATGTTGACTACCAATGAGCAGTTCTTC	CSARTSGGMLTTNEQFF
TRBV6-1	TRBJ2-2	TRBD1	many	TGTGCCAGCGAGGCCGAAGGACAGGTTAACACCGGGGAGCTGTTTTTT	CASEAEGQVNTGELFF
TRBV28	TRBJ1-2	.	many	TGTGCCAGCAGTTTAGCCAGGGTCACTGCCCATGGCTACACCTTC	CASSLARVTAHGYTF
TRBV9	TRBJ2-5	.	many	TGTGCCAGCACGTCAGGGGTGAAAGAGACCCAGTACTTC	CASTSGVKETQYF
TRBV7-6	TRBJ1-1	.	many	TGTGCCAGCAGCCGATCGCCAGCAATGAACACTGAAGCTTTCTTT	CASSRSPAMNTEAFF
TRBV5-1	TRBJ1-2	.	many	TGCGCCAGCGGGGAGGGTCCCGCGAGAAACTATGGCTACACCTTC	CASGEGPARNYGYTF
TRBV20-1	TRBJ2-7	TRBD1	many	TGCAGTGCCGCGGGACAGGGTGCGGTGGGCGAGCAGTACTTC	CSAAGQGAVGEQYF
TRBV10-3	TRBJ2-7	.	many	TGTGCCATCAGTGAGCCAAAGGGACGGAACTACGAGCAGTACTTC	CAISEPKGRNYEQYF
TRBV3-1	TRBJ2-3	.	many	TGTGCCAGCAGCCGGTCAAGCCCCACAGATACGCAGTATTTT	CASSRSSPTDTQYF
TRBV20-1	TRBJ2-5	TRBD2	many	TGCAGTGCTTTGAGAGCGGGGGGGATGGAGACCCAGTACTTC	CSALRAGGMETQYF
TRBV15	TRBJ2-5	.	many	TGTGCCACCAGCAGAGAGTTTCAGGGACAAGAGACCCAGTACTTC	CATSREFQGQETQYF
TRBV5-6	TRBJ2-3	TRBD2	many	TGTGCCAGCAGCTCCGGACTAGGCCCTAGCACAGATACGCAGTATTTT	CASSSGLGPSTDTQYF
TRBV7-9	TRBJ1-6	.	many	TGTGCCAGCAGCGGGGGGGCCGGTTCACCCCTCCACTTT	CASSGGAGSPLHF
TRBV6-1	TRBJ2-2	.	many	TGTGCCAGCACATACACCAACACCGGGGAGCTGTTTTTT	CASTYTNTGELFF
TRBV6-5	TRBJ2-1	TRBD2	many	TGTGCCAGCAGCCAGGGACTAGCGGTCTACAATGAGCAGTTCTTC	CASSQGLAVYNEQFF
TRBV10-2	TRBJ2-7	TRBD1	few	TGCGCCAGCAGTGACCCCGGACAGGGCGGCTACGAGCAGTACTTC	CASSDPGQGGYEQYF
TRBV28	TRBJ2-5	.	many	TGTGCCAGCAGTAGATCCCAAGAGACCCAGTACTTC	CASSRSQETQYF
TRBV5-1	TRBJ2-5	.	many	TGCGCCAGCAGCTTGGACAGGGCAGAGACCCAGTACTTC	CASSLDRAETQYF
TRBV5-1	TRBJ2-7	.	many	TGCGCCAGCAGCTTCCCAGGGGATGAGCAGTACTTC	CASSFPGDEQYF
TRBV20-1	TRBJ1-4	.	many	TGCAGTGCTAGAGATAATCAGCGGGAAAAACTGTTTTTT	CSARDNQREKLFF
TRBV12-3/TRBV12-4	TRBJ2-7	.	many	TGTGCCAGCAGTTTATCCCTCGGACGGAAGGACTACGAGCAGTACTTC	CASSLSLGRKDYEQYF
TRBV4-2	TRBJ2-2	TRBD1	many	TGTGCCAGCAGCCAATACAGGGTACAGGGGTCAACGAACACCGGGGAGCTGTTTTTT	CASSQYRVQGSTNTGELFF
TRBV5-1	TRBJ1-2	TRBD1	many	TGCGCCAGCAGAGGGACAGACCCCTATGGCTACACCTTC	CASRGTDPYGYTF
TRBV5-6	TRBJ2-5	.	many	TGTGCCAGCAGCCCGACGTGGTCTAAAGAGACCCAGTACTTC	CASSPTWSKETQYF
TRBV5-1	TRBJ2-7	TRBD1	many	TGCGCCAGCAGCTTGGGCGGAGACAGGGGACAATTTACCAGGTACTTC	CASSLGGDRGQFTRYF
TRBV12-3/TRBV12-4	TRBJ2-5	.	many	TGTGCCAGCAGTTTAGCGGGTATTGGGGAGACCCAGTACTTC	CASSLAGIGETQYF